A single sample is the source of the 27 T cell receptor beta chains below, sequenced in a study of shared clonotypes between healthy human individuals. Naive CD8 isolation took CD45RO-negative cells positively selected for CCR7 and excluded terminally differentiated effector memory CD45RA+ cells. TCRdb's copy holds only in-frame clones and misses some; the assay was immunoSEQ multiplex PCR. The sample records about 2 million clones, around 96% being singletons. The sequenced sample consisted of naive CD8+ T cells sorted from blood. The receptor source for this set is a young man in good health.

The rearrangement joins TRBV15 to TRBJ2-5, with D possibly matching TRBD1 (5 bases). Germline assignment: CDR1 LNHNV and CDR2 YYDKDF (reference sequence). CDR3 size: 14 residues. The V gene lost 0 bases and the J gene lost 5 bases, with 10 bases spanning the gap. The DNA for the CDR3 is TGTGCCACCAGCAGAGAGTTGGGGCTGGAGACCCAGTACTTC. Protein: CATSRELGLETQYF.

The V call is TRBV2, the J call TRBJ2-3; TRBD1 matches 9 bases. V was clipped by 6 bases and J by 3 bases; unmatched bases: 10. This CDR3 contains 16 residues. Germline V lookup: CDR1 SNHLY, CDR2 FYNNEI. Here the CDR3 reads CASRAETGGGTDTQYF. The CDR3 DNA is TGTGCCAGCAGGGCGGAAACAGGGGGCGGTACAGATACGCAGTATTTT.

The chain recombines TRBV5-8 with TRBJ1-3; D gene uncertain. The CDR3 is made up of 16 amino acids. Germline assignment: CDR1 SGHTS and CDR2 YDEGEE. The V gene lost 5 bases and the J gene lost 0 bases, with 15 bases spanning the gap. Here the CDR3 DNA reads TGTGCCAGCAGTTCATTTCTGGAGAGCTCTGGAAACACCATATATTTT. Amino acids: CASSSFLESSGNTIYF.

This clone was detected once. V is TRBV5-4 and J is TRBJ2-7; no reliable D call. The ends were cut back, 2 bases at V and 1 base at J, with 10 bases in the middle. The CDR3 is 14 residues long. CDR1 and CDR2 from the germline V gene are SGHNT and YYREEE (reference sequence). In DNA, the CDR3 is TGTGCCAGCAGCTTTTCTGGGTTTTCCTACGAGCAGTACTTC. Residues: CASSFSGFSYEQYF.

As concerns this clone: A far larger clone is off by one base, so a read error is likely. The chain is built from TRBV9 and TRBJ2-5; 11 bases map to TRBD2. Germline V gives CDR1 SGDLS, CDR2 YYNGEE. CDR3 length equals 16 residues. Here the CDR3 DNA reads TGTGCCAGCAGCTCCCTGACTAGCGGGGAACAAGGGACCCAGTACTTC. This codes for CASSSLTSGEQGTQYF.

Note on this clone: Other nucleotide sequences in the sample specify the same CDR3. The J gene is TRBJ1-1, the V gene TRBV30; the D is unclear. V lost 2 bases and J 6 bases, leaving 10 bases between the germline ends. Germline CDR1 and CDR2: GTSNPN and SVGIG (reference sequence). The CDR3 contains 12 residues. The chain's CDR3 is CAWSLTGAEAFF. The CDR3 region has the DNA TGTGCCTGGAGTCTGACTGGGGCTGAAGCTTTCTTT.

CDR3 nucleotide sequence: TGCAGCGTCGTAGTCGGCCAACGTAGTACAGATACGCAGTATTTT. Translated, it gives CSVVVGQRSTDTQYF. The rearrangement uses TRBV29-1 and TRBJ2-3; the D is unclear. Trimming pared 6 bases from V and 3 bases from J, leaving 19 bases between. Looked up from germline, CDR1 is SQVTM and CDR2 is ANQGSEA. The CDR3 consists of 15 residues.

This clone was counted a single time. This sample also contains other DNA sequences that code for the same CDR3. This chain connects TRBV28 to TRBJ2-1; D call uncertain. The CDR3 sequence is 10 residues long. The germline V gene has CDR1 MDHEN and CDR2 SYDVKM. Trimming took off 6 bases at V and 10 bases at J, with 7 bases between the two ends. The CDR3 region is CASSYGEQFF. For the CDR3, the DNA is TGTGCCAGCAGCTATGGGGAGCAGTTCTTC.

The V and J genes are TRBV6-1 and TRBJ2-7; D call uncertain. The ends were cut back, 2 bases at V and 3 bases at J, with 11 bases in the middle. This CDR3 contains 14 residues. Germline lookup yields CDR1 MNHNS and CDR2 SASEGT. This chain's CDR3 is CASSEFNTNYEQYF. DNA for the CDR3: TGTGCCAGCAGTGAATTCAACACTAACTACGAGCAGTACTTC.

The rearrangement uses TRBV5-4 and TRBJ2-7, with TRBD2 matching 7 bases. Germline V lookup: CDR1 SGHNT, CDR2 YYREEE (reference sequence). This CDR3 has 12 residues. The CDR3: CATQRDSYEQYF. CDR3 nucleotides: TGTGCTACGCAGCGGGACTCCTACGAGCAGTACTTC.

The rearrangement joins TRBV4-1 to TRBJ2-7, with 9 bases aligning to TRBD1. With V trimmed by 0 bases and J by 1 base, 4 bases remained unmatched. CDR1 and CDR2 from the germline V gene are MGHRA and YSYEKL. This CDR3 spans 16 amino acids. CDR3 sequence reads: CASSQDNRGPSYEQYF. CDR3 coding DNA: TGCGCCAGCAGCCAAGATAACAGGGGGCCTTCCTACGAGCAGTACTTC.

The CDR3 DNA sequence: TGTGCCTGGAGTGTAGTGGGAAACAATCAGCCCCAGCATTTT. Translation: CAWSVVGNNQPQHF. The chain recombines TRBV30 with TRBJ1-5; D unresolved. The V end lost 0 bases, the J end lost 3 bases, and 9 bases lay between the germline ends. This CDR3 has 14 residues. Germline V lookup: CDR1 GTSNPN, CDR2 SVGIG (reference sequence).

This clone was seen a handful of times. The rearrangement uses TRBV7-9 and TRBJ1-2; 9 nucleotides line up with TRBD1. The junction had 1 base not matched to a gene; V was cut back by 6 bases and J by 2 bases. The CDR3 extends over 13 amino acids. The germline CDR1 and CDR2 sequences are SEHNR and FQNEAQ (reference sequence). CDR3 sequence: CASRGQGNYGYTF. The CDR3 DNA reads TGTGCCAGCAGAGGACAGGGGAACTATGGCTACACCTTC.

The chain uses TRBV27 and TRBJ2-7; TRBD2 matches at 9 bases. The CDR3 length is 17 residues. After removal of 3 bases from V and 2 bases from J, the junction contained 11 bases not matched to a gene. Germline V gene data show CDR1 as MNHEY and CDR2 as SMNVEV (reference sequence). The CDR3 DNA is TGTGCCAGCAGTTTGCTACCCCTGACTAGCGGACCCTACGAGCAGTACTTC. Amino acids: CASSLLPLTSGPYEQYF.

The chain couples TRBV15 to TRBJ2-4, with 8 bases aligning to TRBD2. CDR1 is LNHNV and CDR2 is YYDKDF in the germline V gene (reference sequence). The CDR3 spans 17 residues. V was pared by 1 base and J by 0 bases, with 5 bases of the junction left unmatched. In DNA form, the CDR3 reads TGTGCCACCAGCAGAGCGGGAGGGTCTTTAGCCAAAAACATTCAGTACTTC. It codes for CATSRAGGSLAKNIQYF.

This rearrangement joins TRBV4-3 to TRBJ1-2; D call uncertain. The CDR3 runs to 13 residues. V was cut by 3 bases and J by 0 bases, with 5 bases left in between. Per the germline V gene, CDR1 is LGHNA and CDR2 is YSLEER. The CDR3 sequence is CASSQDANYGYTF. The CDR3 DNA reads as TGCGCCAGCAGCCAGGACGCTAACTATGGCTACACCTTC.

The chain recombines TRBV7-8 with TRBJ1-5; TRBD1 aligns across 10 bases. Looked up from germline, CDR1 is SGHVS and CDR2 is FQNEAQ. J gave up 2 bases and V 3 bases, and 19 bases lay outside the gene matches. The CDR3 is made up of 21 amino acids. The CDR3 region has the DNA TGTGCCAGCAGCTTGCTCCCCCCCGGGACAGGGGTTGCATCCGGCAATCAGCCCCAGCATTTT. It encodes CASSLLPPGTGVASGNQPQHF.

The CDR3 nucleotides are TGCGCCAGCAGCCAATTGTATTCCGGCGGGAGGAGCACAGATACGCAGTATTTT. Its translation: CASSQLYSGGRSTDTQYF. The chain has TRBV4-3 and TRBJ2-3, with TRBD2 matching 8 bases. Germline-derived CDR1 and CDR2 are LGHNA and YSLEER. V shed 2 bases and J 0 bases; nucleotides not matched to a gene: 10. The CDR3 has 18 residues.

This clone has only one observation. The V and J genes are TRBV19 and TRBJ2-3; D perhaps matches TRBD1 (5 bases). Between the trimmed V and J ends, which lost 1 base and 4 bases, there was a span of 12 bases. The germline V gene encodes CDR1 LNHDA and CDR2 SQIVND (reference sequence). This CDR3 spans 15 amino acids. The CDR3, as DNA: TGTGCCAGTAGTATAGGCCCAGGGTTGTCAGATACGCAGTATTTT. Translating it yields CASSIGPGLSDTQYF.

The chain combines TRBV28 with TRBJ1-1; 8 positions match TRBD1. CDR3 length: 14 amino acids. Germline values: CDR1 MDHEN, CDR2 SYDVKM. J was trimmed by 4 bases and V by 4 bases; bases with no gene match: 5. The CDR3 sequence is CASSSGQVPTEAFF. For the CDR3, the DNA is TGTGCCAGCAGTTCGGGACAGGTTCCCACTGAAGCTTTCTTT.

CDR3: CASSTQGPQPQHF. In DNA form, the CDR3 reads TGTGCCAGCAGTACCCAGGGACCTCAGCCCCAGCATTTT. The V call is TRBV27, the J call TRBJ1-5; D may be TRBD1 (5 bases). V lost 5 bases to trimming and J lost 6 bases, with 11 bases between them. CDR1 MNHEY and CDR2 SMNVEV come from the germline V gene (reference sequence). The CDR3 runs 13 residues.

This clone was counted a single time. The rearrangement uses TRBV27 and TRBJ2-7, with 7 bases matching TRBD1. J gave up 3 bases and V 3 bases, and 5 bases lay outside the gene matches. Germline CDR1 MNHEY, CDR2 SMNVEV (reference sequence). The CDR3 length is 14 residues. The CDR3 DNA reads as TGTGCCAGCAGTTTTTCACAGGGGAACTACGAGCAGTACTTC. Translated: CASSFSQGNYEQYF.

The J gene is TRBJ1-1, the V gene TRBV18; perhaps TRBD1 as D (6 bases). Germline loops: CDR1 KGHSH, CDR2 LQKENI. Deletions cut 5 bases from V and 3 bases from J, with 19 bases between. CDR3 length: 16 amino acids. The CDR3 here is CASSSDRPSWDTEAFF. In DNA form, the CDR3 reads TGTGCCAGCTCATCCGACAGGCCCTCGTGGGACACTGAAGCTTTCTTT.

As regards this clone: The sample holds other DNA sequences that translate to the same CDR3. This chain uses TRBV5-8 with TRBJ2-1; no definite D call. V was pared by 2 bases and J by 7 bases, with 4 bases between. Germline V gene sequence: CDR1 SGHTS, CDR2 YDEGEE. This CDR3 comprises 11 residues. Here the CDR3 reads CASSFGNEQFF. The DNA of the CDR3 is TGTGCCAGCAGCTTTGGGAATGAGCAGTTCTTC. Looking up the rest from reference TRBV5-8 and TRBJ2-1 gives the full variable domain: EAGVTQSPTHLIKTRGQQATLRCSPISGHTSVYWYQQALGLGLQFLLWYDEGEERNRGNFPPRFSGRQFPNYSSELNVNALELEDSALYLCASSFGNEQFFGPGTRLTVL.

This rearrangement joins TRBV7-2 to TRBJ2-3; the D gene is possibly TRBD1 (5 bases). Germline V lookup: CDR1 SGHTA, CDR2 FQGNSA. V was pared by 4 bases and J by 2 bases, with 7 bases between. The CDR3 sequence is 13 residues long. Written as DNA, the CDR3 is TGTGCCAGCAGCTATGGACACACAGATACGCAGTATTTT. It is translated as CASSYGHTDTQYF.

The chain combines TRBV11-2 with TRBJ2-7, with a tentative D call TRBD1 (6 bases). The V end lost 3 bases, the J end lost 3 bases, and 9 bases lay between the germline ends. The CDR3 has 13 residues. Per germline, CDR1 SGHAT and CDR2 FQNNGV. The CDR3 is CASSFDRYYEQYF. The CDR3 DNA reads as TGTGCCAGCAGCTTTGACAGGTACTACGAGCAGTACTTC. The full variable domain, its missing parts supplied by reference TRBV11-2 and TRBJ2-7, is EAGVAQSPRYKIIEKRQSVAFWCNPISGHATLYWYQQILGQGPKLLIQFQNNGVVDDSQLPKDRFSAERLKGVDSTLKIQPAKLEDSAVYLCASSFDRYYEQYFGPGTRLTVT.

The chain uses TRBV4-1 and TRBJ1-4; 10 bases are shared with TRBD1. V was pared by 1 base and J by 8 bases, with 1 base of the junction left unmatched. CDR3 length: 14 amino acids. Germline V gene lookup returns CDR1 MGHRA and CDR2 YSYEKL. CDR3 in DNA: TGCGCCAGCAGCCAAGGGGACAGGGGCGAAAAACTGTTTTTT. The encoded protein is CASSQGDRGEKLFF.